The 18 T cell receptor beta chains reported below all come from one sample, sequenced in a study of blood T cells in healthy people across ages. A second roughly 7 to 11 cycle PCR used barcoded and J-beta primers. TCRdb independently ran MiXCR on the 5' RACE reads; one entry per CDR3 protein. The sample holds approximately 320,000 distinct CDR3 sequences, about 25% seen once. The sequencing sample was made of blood. These receptor sequences come from a woman in her seventies in good health.

This clonotype appeared many times. The chain recombines TRBV25-1 with TRBJ2-7; D gene uncertain. The CDR3 runs to 11 residues. V was trimmed by 1 base and J by 4 bases, leaving 2 bases between them. Per the germline V gene, CDR1 is MGHDK and CDR2 is SYGVNS. CDR3: CASSEWYEQYF. Here the CDR3 DNA reads TGTGCCAGCAGTGAATGGTACGAGCAGTACTTC.

There are a few counts of this clonotype. This chain joins TRBV6-1 and TRBJ2-3; D is unresolved. Germline CDR1 and CDR2: MNHNS and SASEGT. The CDR3 contains 14 residues. Trimming cost V 5 bases and J 3 bases, with 12 bases left between them. Here the CDR3 DNA reads TGTGCCAGCAGTCCTCCGCTGACGACAGATACGCAGTATTTT. Its translation: CASSPPLTTDTQYF.

The CDR3 DNA reads as TGTGCCAGCTCTCGTGACTTTGCGAACACCGGGGAGCTGTTTTTT. Amino acids: CASSRDFANTGELFF. The chain employs TRBV18 and TRBJ2-2; D not resolved. The germline V and J ends were trimmed by 6 bases and 0 bases, with 11 bases remaining between them. The CDR3 is 15 amino acids. Germline V CDR1 and CDR2: KGHSH, LQKENI. The complete variable domain, with remaining parts taken from reference TRBV18 and TRBJ2-2, reads NAGVMQNPRHLVRRRGQEARLRCSPMKGHSHVYWYRQLPEEGLKFMVYLQKENIIDESGMPKERFSAEFPKEGPSILRIQQVVRGDSAAYFCASSRDFANTGELFFGEGSRLTVL.

The chain recombines TRBV6-5 with TRBJ2-7; D is uncertain. Germline lookup yields CDR1 MNHEY and CDR2 SVGAGI. The V gene lost 6 bases and the J gene lost 6 bases, with 12 bases spanning the gap. CDR3 length: 12 amino acids. CDR3 region: CASRGFRAEQYF. In DNA form, the CDR3 reads TGTGCCAGCAGAGGGTTCCGGGCCGAGCAGTACTTC.

The rearrangement links TRBV3-1 to TRBJ2-7; 8 nucleotides agree with TRBD2. The trim removed 2 bases at V and 9 bases at J, leaving 9 bases unmatched. The CDR3 runs 14 residues. CDR1 is LGHDT and CDR2 is YNNKEL in the germline V gene (reference sequence). As DNA, the CDR3 is TGTGCCAGCAGCCAACGAAGCGGGAGAAAAGTGCAGTACTTC. This codes for CASSQRSGRKVQYF.

This clonotype has a handful of counts. This chain connects TRBV28 to TRBJ2-7; D may be TRBD1 (5 bases). CDR3 size: 13 residues. Germline V CDR1 and CDR2: MDHEN, SYDVKM. V lost 4 bases and J lost 4, with 11 bases in between. CDR3 nucleotide sequence: TGTGCCAGCAGTTCGCAGGGTCCGTACGAGCAGTACTTC. Translating it yields CASSSQGPYEQYF.

The chain couples TRBV29-1 to TRBJ1-1, with a tentative D call TRBD1 (5 bases). The germline CDR1 and CDR2 sequences are SQVTM and ANQGSEA. V was cut by 0 bases and J by 1 base, with 9 bases left in between. The CDR3 runs 14 residues. CDR3 residues: CSVEDQGGNTEAFF. The DNA of the CDR3 is TGCAGCGTTGAAGACCAGGGCGGGAACACTGAAGCTTTCTTT.

This chain connects TRBV7-2 to TRBJ2-7; no firm D call. CDR1 is SGHTA and CDR2 is FQGNSA in the germline V gene. V dropped 1 base and J dropped 4 bases, with 17 bases sitting between them. The CDR3 totals 16 residues. The CDR3 nucleotides read TGTGCCAGCAGCTTAGTATCTGGTCCCCCATTTTACGAGCAGTACTTC. Translating gives CASSLVSGPPFYEQYF.

The gene calls are TRBV20-1 and TRBJ2-7; D is unresolved. Germline values: CDR1 DFQATT, CDR2 SNEGSKA (reference sequence). Deletions cut 1 base from V and 0 bases from J, with 13 bases between. This CDR3 region has 15 residues. The CDR3 here is CSARVLGGSSYEQYF. In DNA form, the CDR3 reads TGCAGTGCTAGAGTTCTGGGTGGTTCCTCCTACGAGCAGTACTTC.

CDR3 DNA sequence: TGTGCCAGCAGTCCTCCGATCGCGGCCTACAATGAGCAGTTCTTC. This encodes CASSPPIAAYNEQFF. This sequence joins TRBV7-9 and TRBJ2-1; D uncertain. CDR3 size: 15 residues. The V and J ends lost 6 bases and 2 bases respectively, with 14 bases between them. The V gene's germline CDR1 is SEHNR and CDR2 FQNEAQ (reference sequence). Full variable domain (missing parts from reference TRBV7-9 and TRBJ2-1): DTGVSQNPRHKITKRGQNVTFRCDPISEHNRLYWYRQTLGQGPEFLTYFQNEAQLEKSRLLSDRFSAERPKGSFSTLEIQRTEQGDSAMYLCASSPPIAAYNEQFFGPGTRLTVL.

This clonotype was seen a few times. The rearrangement uses TRBV11-2 and TRBJ2-1; D unclear. The V end was cut by 1 base, the J end by 9 bases, with 13 bases between. The CDR3 sequence is 14 residues long. The germline CDR1 and CDR2 sequences are SGHAT and FQNNGV. The CDR3 DNA reads as TGTGCCAGCAGCTTAGTGCAGAAGGGTCTTGAGCAGTTCTTC. Translation: CASSLVQKGLEQFF.

The rearrangement links TRBV18 to TRBJ1-4; D gene ambiguous. This CDR3 region has 13 residues. Trimming removed 6 bases at V and 8 bases at J, with 13 bases between. CDR1 and CDR2 from the germline V gene are KGHSH and LQKENI. The CDR3 is CASSHRDGEKLFF. Here the CDR3 DNA reads TGTGCCAGCTCCCACAGAGATGGCGAAAAACTGTTTTTT.

The gene calls are TRBV3-1 and TRBJ1-1; D gene uncertain. CDR3 size: 13 residues. CDR1 and CDR2 (germline): LGHDT, YNNKEL (reference sequence). Trimming stripped 4 bases from V and 4 bases from J, with 10 bases between. CDR3 protein: CASSLSGFTEAFF. DNA of the CDR3: TGTGCCAGCAGCCTCTCGGGGTTCACTGAAGCTTTCTTT.

This rearrangement joins TRBV6-1 to TRBJ1-1; the match to TRBD1 covers 12 bases. After removal of 4 bases from V and 4 bases from J, the junction contained 7 bases not matched to a gene. Germline assignment: CDR1 MNHNS and CDR2 SASEGT. The CDR3 runs 16 residues. CDR3 nucleotides: TGTGCCAGCAGTGTCTCCGGGACAGGGGGCACCACTGAAGCTTTCTTT. Translated: CASSVSGTGGTTEAFF.

This clonotype showed up just a few times. The CDR3 protein is CASSQPTGSKNIQYF. The CDR3 DNA reads as TGCGCCAGCAGCCAACCAACAGGGTCCAAAAACATTCAGTACTTC. V usage is TRBV4-1 and J usage is TRBJ2-4, with D possibly TRBD1 on 6 matching bases. Germline loops: CDR1 MGHRA, CDR2 YSYEKL. V was clipped by 2 bases and J by 2 bases, with 10 bases between them. The CDR3 contains 15 residues.

The chain recombines TRBV20-1 with TRBJ2-7; 10 bases fit TRBD2. The germline V gene has CDR1 DFQATT and CDR2 SNEGSKA (reference sequence). The CDR3 runs to 14 residues. The ends lost 5 bases at V and 1 base at J; junction bases unmatched: 5. This chain's CDR3 is CSAPLAGVSYEQYF. CDR3 nucleotides: TGCAGTGCTCCTCTAGCGGGGGTGTCCTACGAGCAGTACTTC.

J is TRBJ2-3 and V is TRBV7-8; no clear D. This CDR3 is 13 amino acids long. Trimming took 5 bases from V and 3 from J, leaving 9 bases between them. The germline gives CDR1 SGHVS, CDR2 FQNEAQ. The DNA of the CDR3 is TGTGCCAGCAGCCCTCCAGCTACAGATACGCAGTATTTT. Translation gives CASSPPATDTQYF.

The chain links TRBV28 to TRBJ2-3; 7 nucleotides agree with TRBD2. Germline CDR1 and CDR2: MDHEN and SYDVKM. This CDR3 is built from 15 residues. The V gene end was trimmed by 6 bases and the J gene end by 2 bases; junction bases not matched to a gene: 8. For the CDR3, the DNA is TGTGCCAGCAGAAGAGATGCGGGAGTCACAGATACGCAGTATTTT. This encodes CASRRDAGVTDTQYF.